This T cell receptor beta chain stems from a study of blood T cell repertoires in COVID-19. Across the whole study: PBMCs, B-cell-depleted T cells, or T cells were the source of the cDNA or gDNA that made up the material.

The assay was immunoSEQ multiplex PCR, and TCRdb's table has in-frame clones only and misses some. The sample holds around 220,000 clones, over 75% seen once. The CDR3 spans 11 residues. V was pared by 0 bases and J by 6 bases, with 5 bases between. The germline V gene has CDR1 DFQATT and CDR2 SNEGSKA (reference sequence). Sequencing was carried out using peripheral blood. The receptor comes from a man aged 50 to 59 with acute or convalescent COVID-19. The chain employs TRBV20-1 and TRBJ1-2; no firm D call. The chain's CDR3 is CSARDPNGYTF. Here the CDR3 DNA reads TGCAGTGCTAGAGACCCCAATGGCTACACCTTC.